The text below deals with one T cell receptor (beta chain). The CDR3 runs 14 residues. The germline CDR1 and CDR2 sequences are SNHLY and FYNNEI. Trimming shortened V by 8 bases and J by 5 bases, and 16 bases separated the two germline ends. The sample belongs to a study of blood T cell repertoires in COVID-19. This table comes from immunoSEQ multiplex PCR, and its TCRdb copy is limited to in-frame clones, with some not included. The table has fewer than 250,000 clones, 70% to 90% seen once. The receptor was derived from a man aged 25 to 45 with acute or convalescent COVID-19. The genes are TRBV2 and TRBJ1-3; perhaps TRBD1 as D (5 bases). Material: peripheral blood. The DNA for the CDR3 is TGTGCCAGCGAGCCCAGGGCAGGGAGAAACACCATATATTTT. Translated, it gives CASEPRAGRNTIYF.